This is a list of T cell receptor beta chains from one sample in a study of glioma-infiltrating T cells after dendritic cell vaccination. Sequencing was performed with immunoSEQ multiplex PCR; in TCRdb, only in-frame clones are kept and a portion is missing. In the table there are tens of thousands of clones, less than 90% of which are singletons. The source material was blood, sampled before dendritic cell vaccination. The receptors were gathered from a human donor with glioblastoma. Each CDR3 is given with its conserved first and last residue. Each record gives: J gene, V gene, clone size, D gene, CDR3 protein. A D gene is named only where the DNA matches it firmly. Rows give clone size only sometimes, using once, few, many, or a class for an expanded clone.

>TRBJ1-1|TRBV11-3|.|.
CASARGSNTEAFF
>TRBJ1-2|TRBV27|.|.
CASSFRGHYGYTF
>TRBJ1-2|TRBV19|.|TRBD1
CASWTGAAMKSGYTF
>TRBJ2-5|TRBV10-3|.|TRBD2
CAISESAGGPGETQYF
>TRBJ2-5|TRBV10-3|.|.
CASSQRAPQETQYF
>TRBJ1-1|TRBV6-1|.|.
CASSETVKAFF
>TRBJ2-1|TRBV6-6|once|TRBD2
CASSYARDYYNEQFF
>TRBJ2-7|TRBV7-2|.|TRBD2
CASRTSGGAYEQYF
>TRBJ2-2|TRBV30|.|TRBD2
CAWGSGRTNTGELFF
>TRBJ2-7|TRBV4-2|.|.
CASSRGQLETYEQYF
>TRBJ1-1|TRBV6-5|.|.
CASTTPGNTEAFF
>TRBJ2-6|TRBV13|.|.
CASSLHSSGANVLTF
>TRBJ1-1|TRBV29-1|.|.
CSVVPNSNTEAFF